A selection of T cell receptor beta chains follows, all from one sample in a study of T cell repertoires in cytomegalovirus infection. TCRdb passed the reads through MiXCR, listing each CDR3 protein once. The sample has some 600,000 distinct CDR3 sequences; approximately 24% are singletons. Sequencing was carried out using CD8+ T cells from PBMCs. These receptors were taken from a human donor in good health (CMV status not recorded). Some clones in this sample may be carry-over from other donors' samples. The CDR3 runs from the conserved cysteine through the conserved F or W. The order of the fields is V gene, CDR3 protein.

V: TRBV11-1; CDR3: CASSREDTYEQYF
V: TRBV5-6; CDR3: CASSGRDRTDEQYF
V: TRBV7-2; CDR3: CASSPPGGPSGANVLTF
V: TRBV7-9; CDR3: CASSLSQRNTEAFF
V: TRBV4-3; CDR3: CASSQGVDSGALYNEQFF
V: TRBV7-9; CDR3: CASSLDPTPLGEQYF
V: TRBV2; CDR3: CASNALRDRSTDTQYF
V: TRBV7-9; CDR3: CASSTPSTDTQYF
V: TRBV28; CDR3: CASSPRGGVYTEAFF
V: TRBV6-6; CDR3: CASSYSISDGIYGYTF
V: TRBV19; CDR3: CASSIGAEGTNTEAFF
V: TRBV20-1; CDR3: CSADRQGQRLYETEAFF
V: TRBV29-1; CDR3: CSVEGDRGNEQFF
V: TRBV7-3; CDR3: CASSLRADRGPNTGELFF
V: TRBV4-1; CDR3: CASSQATRDTEAFF
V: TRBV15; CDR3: CATSLDKGPYNEQFF
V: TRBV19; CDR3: CASRSGRQRMDTQYF
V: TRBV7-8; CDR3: CASSYQGNGELFF
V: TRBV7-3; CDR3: CASSLRGGPHYEQYF
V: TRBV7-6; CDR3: CASSLVSLTEAFF
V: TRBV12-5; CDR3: CASGFLTGANTDTQYF
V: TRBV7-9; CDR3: CAGFAIANGGRTGELFF
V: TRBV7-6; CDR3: CASSLGPGSYEQYF
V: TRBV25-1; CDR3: CASSGVLDEQFF
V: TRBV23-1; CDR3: CASKNYRDRGRQNTGELFF
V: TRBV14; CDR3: CASSQEERQGSTGELFF
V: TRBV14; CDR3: CASSQDLGYNEQFF
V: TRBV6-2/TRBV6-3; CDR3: CASGDLTEAFF
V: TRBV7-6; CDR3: CAGSGHRGLGETQYF
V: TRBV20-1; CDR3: CSAREQATNYGYTF
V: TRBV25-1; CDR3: CASIGSLAAPDTIYF
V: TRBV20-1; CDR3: CSARDYRGTDTQYF
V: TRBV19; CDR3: CASSTPLGRMNTEAFF
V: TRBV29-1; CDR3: CSVRDGYTF
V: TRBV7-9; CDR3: CASSWEGLGEKLFF
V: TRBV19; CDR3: CASSIVPRGSTDTQYF
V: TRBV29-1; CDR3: CSVGTGSGYTF
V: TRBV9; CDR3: CASRGTGNYGYTF
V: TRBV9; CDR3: CASSVEGVGELFF
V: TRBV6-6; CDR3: CASSYSTNPQMKSGNTIYF
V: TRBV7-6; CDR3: CASSLGRDINEQFF
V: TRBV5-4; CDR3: CTSSPGGATEAFF
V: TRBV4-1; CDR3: CASSQKTGDYGYTF
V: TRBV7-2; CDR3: CASSLGHFQPSTDTQYF
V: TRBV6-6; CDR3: CASSSRDNNEQFF
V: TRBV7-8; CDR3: CALRSSSTDTQYF
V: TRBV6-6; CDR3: CASSYSLLTGELFF
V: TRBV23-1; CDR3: CASSQSTGRPAVNSNQPQHF
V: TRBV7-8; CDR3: CASRSAGVEQFF
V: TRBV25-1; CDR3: CASSESLRDEQYF
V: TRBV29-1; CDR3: CSASGGPTYEQYF
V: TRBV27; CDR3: CASSLSGGNSFF
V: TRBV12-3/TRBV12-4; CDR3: CASRAGTGPNEKLFF
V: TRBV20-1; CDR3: CSANRGIYGYTF
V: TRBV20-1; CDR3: CSARKEGDRGLRWETQYF
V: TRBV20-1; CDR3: CSAGSFRLAGSTDTQYF